Each of the 19 T cell receptor beta chains below was sequenced from the same sample in a study of T-cell reconstitution after alpha-beta-depleted transplantation in children. The TCRbeta library was prepared with unique molecular identifiers. TCRdb re-called the PCR reads with MiXCR, one entry per CDR3 protein. This table has about 980,000 distinct CDR3 sequences, about 29% appearing once. Sample: PBMCs, mostly from graft donor cells, taken 360 days after TCRalphabeta/CD19-depleted stem cell transplant. These receptor sequences come from a boy in the first two years of life who had a stem cell transplant for SCID, so the T cells may come from the graft donor.

This clonotype was found a few times. V is TRBV9 and J is TRBJ1-4; no firm D call. Germline V gene lookup returns CDR1 SGDLS and CDR2 YYNGEE. The CDR3 is 15 amino acids. Trimming removed 3 bases from V and 8 bases from J, with 17 bases in between. CDR3 DNA: TGTGCCAGCAGCGGACTGAACCCGGGGTCAGAAAAACTGTTTTTT. Translation gives CASSGLNPGSEKLFF.

The CDR3 sequence: CASKVLNTEAFF. The CDR3 DNA reads TGTGCCAGCAAGGTGCTTAACACTGAAGCTTTCTTT. J is TRBJ1-1 and V is TRBV28; D uncertain. Trimming removed 7 bases from V and 2 bases from J, with 8 bases in between. The length of the CDR3 is 12 residues. The germline CDR1 and CDR2 sequences are MDHEN and SYDVKM.

The table lists this clonotype with a few counts. The V and J genes are TRBV5-1 and TRBJ1-3; 7 nucleotides match TRBD1. The CDR3 has 15 amino acids. In germline, CDR1 is SGHRS, CDR2 YFSETQ. V was pared by 3 bases and J by 3 bases, with 6 bases of the junction left unmatched. The CDR3 nucleotides read TGCGCCAGCAGCTCGACGACAGGGCGTGGAAACACCATATATTTT. Its protein is CASSSTTGRGNTIYF.

This clonotype was seen a few times. The J gene is TRBJ1-6, the V gene TRBV3-1; weak D call: TRBD1 (5 bases). The CDR3 length is 14 residues. The germline V and J ends were trimmed by 6 bases and 7 bases, with 13 bases remaining between them. Per the germline V gene, CDR1 is LGHDT and CDR2 is YNNKEL (reference sequence). Written as DNA, the CDR3 is TGTGCCAGCAGAAGGGACCGAGCGAATTCACCCCTCCACTTT. Residues: CASRRDRANSPLHF.

The chain employs TRBV9 and TRBJ2-3; either TRBD1 or TRBD2 may supply D (6 bases each). This CDR3 is 15 amino acids long. Germline V lookup: CDR1 SGDLS, CDR2 YYNGEE. The V end lost 3 bases, the J end lost 4 bases, and 15 bases lay between the germline ends. The CDR3 region is CASSAGGRDSDTQYF. In nucleotides, the CDR3 is TGTGCCAGCAGCGCCGGGGGCCGGGACTCAGATACGCAGTATTTT.

The chain is built from TRBV5-1 and TRBJ2-7; the D is unclear. Looked up from germline, CDR1 is SGHRS and CDR2 is YFSETQ. V was cut by 4 bases and J by 3 bases, with 20 bases left in between. The CDR3 sequence is 16 residues long. CDR3 DNA: TGCGCCAGCAGCCAGACCGCCCCAGCCAGTTACTACGAGCAGTACTTC. Its protein is CASSQTAPASYYEQYF.

This chain links TRBV7-2 with TRBJ2-7; 8 nucleotides agree with TRBD2. The CDR3 is made up of 15 amino acids. V shed 4 bases and J 3 bases; nucleotides not matched to a gene: 8. CDR1 and CDR2 (germline): SGHTA, FQGNSA. The CDR3 sequence: CASSYGAGEGYEQYF. In nucleotides, the CDR3 is TGTGCCAGCAGCTATGGAGCGGGGGAAGGCTACGAGCAGTACTTC.

The chain uses TRBV18 and TRBJ1-1; D ambiguous. The CDR3 totals 13 residues. Between the trimmed V and J ends, which lost 3 bases and 1 base, there was a span of 6 bases. The V gene's germline CDR1 is KGHSH and CDR2 LQKENI. CDR3 amino acids: CASSPFKNTEAFF. The CDR3 coding sequence is TGTGCCAGCTCACCTTTCAAGAACACTGAAGCTTTCTTT.

The chain couples TRBV27 to TRBJ2-1, with 10 bases fitting TRBD2. CDR3 length: 15 amino acids. The J segment lost 4 bases and the V segment lost 6 bases, leaving 6 bases of the junction unmatched. Germline CDR1 reads MNHEY; CDR2 reads SMNVEV (reference sequence). This CDR3 is CASRTGLASYNEQFF. The DNA of the CDR3 is TGTGCCAGCAGAACGGGACTAGCGTCGTACAATGAGCAGTTCTTC.

This clonotype was observed a single time. This rearrangement joins TRBV15 to TRBJ2-1; TRBD1 matches at 9 bases. The CDR3 is 16 residues long. Germline lookup yields CDR1 LNHNV and CDR2 YYDKDF (reference sequence). V trimming: 5 bases; J trimming: 5 bases; junction bases outside the gene matches: 10. The CDR3 nucleotides read TGTGCCACCAGCGCCAGGACAGGGGCCCTTAACAATGAGCAGTTCTTC. It translates to CATSARTGALNNEQFF.

This clonotype occurred a few times. The chain links TRBV5-1 to TRBJ2-2, with D uncertain. Trimming took 4 bases from V and 0 from J, leaving 10 bases between them. The CDR3 contains 15 residues. Germline CDR1 is SGHRS and CDR2 is YFSETQ. The CDR3 reads CASSGQEPNTGELFF. DNA for the CDR3: TGCGCCAGCAGCGGGCAGGAGCCGAACACCGGGGAGCTGTTTTTT. The entire variable domain, with the rest obtained from reference TRBV5-1 and TRBJ2-2, is as follows: KAGVTQTPRYLIKTRGQQVTLSCSPISGHRSVSWYQQTPGQGLQFLFEYFSETQRNKGNFPGRFSGRQFSNSRSEMNVSTLELGDSALYLCASSGQEPNTGELFFGEGSRLTVL.

The CDR3 loop reads CASSQVVFGSGRARTYNEQFF. CDR3 sequence (DNA): TGTGCCAGCAGCCAAGTTGTGTTCGGGTCTGGACGGGCCCGGACCTACAATGAGCAGTTCTTC. The chain combines TRBV3-1 with TRBJ2-1; D is ambiguous. This CDR3 region has 21 residues. The germline V gene has CDR1 LGHDT and CDR2 YNNKEL (reference sequence). V shed 1 base and J shed 2 bases, with 27 bases lying between them.

This clonotype was counted only a few times. This rearrangement joins TRBV20-1 to TRBJ2-2; the D gene is possibly TRBD1 (5 bases). CDR3 length: 14 residues. Trimming took off 6 bases at V and 1 base at J, with 12 bases between the two ends. From germline, CDR1 is DFQATT and CDR2 SNEGSKA (reference sequence). CDR3 DNA sequence: TGCAGTGCCCAGACAGTGCTGAACACCGGGGAGCTGTTTTTT. Translating it yields CSAQTVLNTGELFF.

The V call is TRBV28, the J call TRBJ2-7, with D perhaps being TRBD1 or TRBD2 (6 bases each). CDR1 MDHEN and CDR2 SYDVKM come from the germline V gene. The CDR3 consists of 14 residues. The V gene lost 7 bases and the J gene lost 5 bases, with 18 bases spanning the gap. CDR3 sequence reads: CASTPRGRGHEQYF. The CDR3 nucleotides read TGTGCCAGCACCCCTCGGGGGCGGGGACACGAGCAGTACTTC.

This chain links TRBV7-2 with TRBJ2-5; D is uncertain. The V and J ends lost 1 base and 2 bases respectively, with 14 bases between them. Looked up from germline, CDR1 is SGHTA and CDR2 is FQGNSA. The CDR3 consists of 16 residues. The CDR3 DNA sequence: TGTGCCAGCAGCTTAGTTCGGGTCCGGTATCAAGAGACCCAGTACTTC. It codes for CASSLVRVRYQETQYF.

This clonotype turned up a few times. The CDR3 protein is CASSLQGAIHNEQFF. DNA for the CDR3: TGTGCCAGCAGTTTACAGGGGGCGATCCACAATGAGCAGTTCTTC. The chain combines TRBV12-3 or TRBV12-4 with TRBJ2-1; 8 bases fit TRBD1. The CDR3 totals 15 residues. The ends lost 2 bases at V and 5 bases at J; junction bases unmatched: 5.

The chain uses TRBV4-1 and TRBJ1-5; D ambiguous. The germline gives CDR1 MGHRA, CDR2 YSYEKL. The CDR3 has 14 amino acids. V dropped 3 bases and J dropped 5 bases, with 11 bases sitting between them. This CDR3 is CASSHRMEDQPQHF. CDR3 DNA: TGCGCCAGCAGCCATCGGATGGAAGATCAGCCCCAGCATTTT.

This clonotype was observed a handful of times. The gene calls are TRBV4-2 and TRBJ2-5, with 9 positions matching TRBD2. This CDR3 has 16 amino acids. The V gene end was trimmed by 0 bases and the J gene end by 3 bases; junction bases not matched to a gene: 5. Germline V gives CDR1 LGHNA, CDR2 YNFKEQ. CDR3 loop: CASSQDSGGYEETQYF. The CDR3 DNA sequence: TGTGCCAGCAGCCAAGATAGCGGGGGATATGAAGAGACCCAGTACTTC.

J is TRBJ1-1 and V is TRBV4-1; 7 bases align to TRBD1. V was pared by 0 bases and J by 4 bases, with 14 bases of the junction left unmatched. Per the germline V gene, CDR1 is MGHRA and CDR2 is YSYEKL. CDR3 length: 18 residues. CDR3 in amino acids: CASSQDQGGQRGSTEAFF. In DNA form, the CDR3 reads TGCGCCAGCAGCCAAGATCAGGGGGGACAGAGGGGAAGCACTGAAGCTTTCTTT.